These 18 T cell receptor beta chains share one sample of origin, sequenced in a study of OX40 agonist ivuxolimab in advanced cancers. This table comes from immunoSEQ multiplex PCR, and its TCRdb copy is limited to in-frame clones, with some not included. The sample records roughly 80,000 clones, 65% to 90% being singletons. The sample in question was CD4+ or CD8+ T cells sorted from blood, obtained in a trial of the OX40 agonist ivuxolimab. The source of these receptors is an adult with an advanced solid tumor such as melanoma, head and neck, liver or kidney cancer.

The gene calls are TRBV6-5 and TRBJ2-3; 8 bases line up with TRBD1. J gave up 2 bases and V 9 bases, and 7 bases lay outside the gene matches. Germline values: CDR1 MNHEY, CDR2 SVGAGI. This CDR3 has 14 residues. DNA of the CDR3: TGTGCCAGTACCCCGGGACAGGTCACAGATACGCAGTATTTT. Protein sequence: CASTPGQVTDTQYF.

This chain connects TRBV18 to TRBJ1-4; D is possibly TRBD1 (5 bases). V lost 6 bases, J lost 7 bases, and 18 bases lay in between. The CDR3 has 15 amino acids. The germline CDR1 and CDR2 sequences are KGHSH and LQKENI. The CDR3, as DNA: TGTGCCAGCTCTCTTCATCAGGGTGAGGGTGAAAAACTGTTTTTT. This codes for CASSLHQGEGEKLFF.

This chain uses TRBV2 with TRBJ1-4, with a possible D match to TRBD1 (5 bases). The CDR3 runs to 15 residues. Trimming took 7 bases from V and 3 from J, leaving 15 bases between them. CDR1 is SNHLY and CDR2 is FYNNEI in the germline V gene. The CDR3: CASNNGGASNEKLFF. CDR3 nucleotides: TGTGCCAGCAATAACGGGGGTGCCTCTAATGAAAAACTGTTTTTT. Full variable domain (rest looked up from reference TRBV2 and TRBJ1-4): EPEVTQTPSHQVTQMGQEVILRCVPISNHLYFYWYRQILGQKVEFLVSFYNNEISEKSEIFDDQFSVERPDGSNFTLKIRSTKLEDSAMYFCASNNGGASNEKLFFGSGTQLSVL.

Comment on this clone: Other DNA sequences within the sample encode an identical CDR3. V usage is TRBV18 and J usage is TRBJ2-5; D unresolved. Germline loops: CDR1 KGHSH, CDR2 LQKENI. Between the trimmed V and J ends, which lost 3 bases and 2 bases, there was a span of 1 base. CDR3 length: 11 residues. CDR3 nucleotide sequence: TGTGCCAGCTCACCTCAAGAGACCCAGTACTTC. This translates into CASSPQETQYF.

The V call is TRBV5-1, the J call TRBJ2-7, with TRBD2 identical over 11 bases. Trimming removed 2 bases from V and 2 bases from J; junction bases left unmatched: 0. Per germline, CDR1 SGHRS and CDR2 YFSETQ. This CDR3 contains 14 residues. This CDR3 reads CASSFSGRAYEQYF. CDR3 sequence (DNA): TGCGCCAGCAGCTTTAGCGGGAGGGCCTACGAGCAGTACTTC.

The chain carries TRBV6-5 and TRBJ2-7, with TRBD2 matching 9 bases. The J segment lost 6 bases and the V segment lost 3 bases, leaving 6 bases of the junction unmatched. CDR3 length: 14 residues. CDR1 is MNHEY, CDR2 SVGAGI, per germline. The CDR3 bases are TGTGCCAGCAGTTATCTAGCGGGACGGGGCGAGCAGTACTTC. Protein product: CASSYLAGRGEQYF.

The CDR3 spells CASSDPGTGEKLFF. DNA of the CDR3: TGTGCCAGCAGTGACCCAGGGACGGGTGAAAAACTGTTTTTT. The J gene is TRBJ1-4, the V gene TRBV2; the D gene is possibly TRBD1 (5 bases). Trimming removed 3 bases at V and 7 bases at J, with 12 bases between. The germline V gene has CDR1 SNHLY and CDR2 FYNNEI. The CDR3 covers 14 residues.

The chain links TRBV6-6 to TRBJ2-7; D perhaps matches TRBD2 (6 bases). The CDR3 extends over 14 amino acids. V shed 0 bases and J shed 6 bases, with 12 bases lying between them. The V gene's germline CDR1 is MNHNY and CDR2 SVGAGI (reference sequence). The CDR3 sequence: CASSYSRGSVEQYF. The CDR3 coding sequence is TGTGCCAGCAGTTACTCCCGGGGGTCGGTCGAGCAGTACTTC.

This rearrangement joins TRBV5-4 to TRBJ2-3; possibly TRBD2 for D (5 bases). Germline V gene sequence: CDR1 SGHNT, CDR2 YYREEE (reference sequence). With 4 bases removed from V and 6 bases from J, the gap between germline ends came to 12 bases. The length of the CDR3 is 13 residues. The CDR3 DNA follows: TGTGCCAGCAGCCCCGGAGGCGCGGATACGCAGTATTTT. Translation gives CASSPGGADTQYF.

This chain uses TRBV27 with TRBJ2-7; D may correspond to TRBD1 or TRBD2 (5 bases each). The CDR3 is 14 amino acids. Deletions cut 5 bases from V and 2 bases from J, with 13 bases between. Germline V CDR1 and CDR2: MNHEY, SMNVEV (reference sequence). In nucleotides, the CDR3 is TGTGCCAGCAGTCGGACTGACAGAGCCTACGAGCAGTACTTC. Translating it yields CASSRTDRAYEQYF.

V usage is TRBV30 and J usage is TRBJ2-5, with TRBD1 identical over 7 bases. V lost 4 bases, J lost 7 bases, and 6 bases stayed unmatched. This CDR3 has 12 residues. Germline CDR1 reads GTSNPN; CDR2 reads SVGIG (reference sequence). This CDR3 reads CAWTRDSGTQYF. The CDR3 coding sequence is TGTGCCTGGACTCGGGACAGTGGGACCCAGTACTTC.

This sequence joins TRBV5-4 and TRBJ2-1; the D gene is possibly TRBD1 (6 bases). Germline V gene lookup returns CDR1 SGHNT and CDR2 YYREEE (reference sequence). The V end lost 2 bases, the J end lost 7 bases, and 10 bases lay between the germline ends. CDR3 size: 13 residues. Written as DNA, the CDR3 is TGTGCCAGCAGCTTTCCAGGGGAGAATGAGCAGTTCTTC. Amino acids: CASSFPGENEQFF.

The chain recombines TRBV7-2 with TRBJ2-1; D might be TRBD1 (7 bases). This CDR3 is 13 amino acids long. V gave up 6 bases and J gave up 14 bases, with 20 bases separating them. Germline lookup yields CDR1 SGHTA and CDR2 FQGNSA. The CDR3 region has the DNA TGTGCCAGCAGTTTCGGAAAACAGGGGACTGAGTTCTTC. Translation gives CASSFGKQGTEFF.

The rearrangement joins TRBV21-1 to TRBJ1-1; TRBD1 reflects the table's D call only, with no check against the DNA. TRBV21-1 is noted as a pseudogene. CDR3 length: 14 amino acids. For the CDR3, the DNA is TGTGCCAGCAGCAAAGAACAGCCGAACACTGAAGCTTTCTTT. Protein sequence: CASSKEQPNTEAFF.

This clone appeared once. CDR3 nucleotide sequence: TGTGCCAGCAGCCGACAGGGGGCAACCGGGGAGCTGTTTTTT. This codes for CASSRQGATGELFF. V usage is TRBV28 and J usage is TRBJ2-2; 10 bases are shared with TRBD1. CDR3 length equals 14 residues. CDR1 MDHEN and CDR2 SYDVKM come from the germline V gene. V lost 6 bases and J lost 5; bases outside the gene matches: 3.

In this sample, this clone turned up a few times. The chain has TRBV5-1 and TRBJ2-3; TRBD2 matches at 9 bases. The CDR3 has 14 residues. Germline values: CDR1 SGHRS, CDR2 YFSETQ. The trim removed 7 bases at V and 2 bases at J, leaving 5 bases unmatched. The CDR3 sequence is CASSLAGATDTQYF. The DNA of the CDR3 is TGCGCCAGCTCCTTAGCGGGAGCCACAGATACGCAGTATTTT.

Details on this clone: The same CDR3 can be traced to other DNA sequences in this sample. The V gene is TRBV11-2, the J gene TRBJ2-5; D gene unclear. The CDR3 is 11 amino acids. Between the trimmed V and J ends, which lost 1 base and 5 bases, there was a span of 2 bases. The germline CDR1 and CDR2 sequences are SGHAT and FQNNGV. The CDR3 nucleotides read TGTGCCAGCAGCTTAGCCGAGACCCAGTACTTC. Encoded protein: CASSLAETQYF.

The chain combines TRBV30 with TRBJ2-5; the match to TRBD2 covers 7 bases. CDR3 length equals 13 residues. Trimming at V came to 2 bases and at J to 5 bases, leaving 5 bases not matched to a gene. The germline gives CDR1 GTSNPN, CDR2 SVGIG (reference sequence). The CDR3 DNA reads as TGTGCCTGGAGTCGAAGGCGGGGGGAGACCCAGTACTTC. Translating it yields CAWSRRRGETQYF.